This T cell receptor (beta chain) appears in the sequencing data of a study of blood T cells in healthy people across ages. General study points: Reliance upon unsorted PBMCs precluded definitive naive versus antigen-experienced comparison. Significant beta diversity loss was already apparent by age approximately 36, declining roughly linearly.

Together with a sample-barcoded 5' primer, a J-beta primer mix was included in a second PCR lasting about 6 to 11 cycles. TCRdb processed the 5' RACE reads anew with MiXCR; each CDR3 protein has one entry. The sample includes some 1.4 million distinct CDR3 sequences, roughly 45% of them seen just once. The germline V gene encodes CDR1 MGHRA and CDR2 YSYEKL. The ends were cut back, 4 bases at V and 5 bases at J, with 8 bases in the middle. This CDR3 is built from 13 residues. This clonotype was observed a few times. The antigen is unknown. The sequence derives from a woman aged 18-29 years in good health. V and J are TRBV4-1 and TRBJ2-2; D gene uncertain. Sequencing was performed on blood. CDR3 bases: TGCGCCAGCAGCCCCCGCGTAACCGGGGAGCTGTTTTTT. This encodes CASSPRVTGELFF.